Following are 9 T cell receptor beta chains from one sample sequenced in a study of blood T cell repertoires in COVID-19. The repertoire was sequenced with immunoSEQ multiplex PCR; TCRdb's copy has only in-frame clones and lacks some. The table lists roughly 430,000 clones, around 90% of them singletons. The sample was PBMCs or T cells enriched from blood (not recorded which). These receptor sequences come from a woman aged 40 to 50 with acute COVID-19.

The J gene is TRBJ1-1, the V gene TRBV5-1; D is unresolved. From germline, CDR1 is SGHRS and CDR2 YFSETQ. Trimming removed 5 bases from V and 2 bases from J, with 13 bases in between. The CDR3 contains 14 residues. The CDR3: CASSLQNSNTEAFF. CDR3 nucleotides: TGCGCCAGCAGTTTACAGAATTCTAACACTGAAGCTTTCTTT.

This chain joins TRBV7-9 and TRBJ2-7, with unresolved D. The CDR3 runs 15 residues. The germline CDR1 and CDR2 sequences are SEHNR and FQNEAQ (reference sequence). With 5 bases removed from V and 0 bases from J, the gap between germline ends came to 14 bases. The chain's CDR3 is CASSPKAVASYEQYF. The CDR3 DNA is TGTGCCAGCAGCCCCAAGGCGGTGGCCTCCTACGAGCAGTACTTC.

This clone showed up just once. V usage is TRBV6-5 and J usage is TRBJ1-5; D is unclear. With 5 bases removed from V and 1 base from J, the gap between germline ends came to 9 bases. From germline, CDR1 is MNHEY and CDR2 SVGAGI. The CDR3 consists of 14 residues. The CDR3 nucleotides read TGTGCCAGCAGTCGCGACAAGAGCAATCAGCCCCAGCATTTT. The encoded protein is CASSRDKSNQPQHF.

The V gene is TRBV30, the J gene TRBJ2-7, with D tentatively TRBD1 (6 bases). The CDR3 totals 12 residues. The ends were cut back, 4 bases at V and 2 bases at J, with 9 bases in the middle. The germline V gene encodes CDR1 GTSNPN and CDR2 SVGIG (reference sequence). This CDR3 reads CAWKGTTYEQYF. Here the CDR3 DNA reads TGTGCCTGGAAGGGGACAACCTACGAGCAGTACTTC.

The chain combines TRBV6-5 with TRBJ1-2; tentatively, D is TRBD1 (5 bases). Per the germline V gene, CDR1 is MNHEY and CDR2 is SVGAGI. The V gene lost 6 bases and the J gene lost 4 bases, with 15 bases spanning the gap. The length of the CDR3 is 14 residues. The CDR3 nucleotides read TGTGCCAGCAGGCCCCCCGGGGGACCCTATGGCTACACCTTC. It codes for CASRPPGGPYGYTF.

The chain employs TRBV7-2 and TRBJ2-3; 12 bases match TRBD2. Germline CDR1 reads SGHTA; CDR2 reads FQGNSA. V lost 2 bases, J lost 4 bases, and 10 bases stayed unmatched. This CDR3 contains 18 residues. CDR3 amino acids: CASSLKTGTSGSADTQYF. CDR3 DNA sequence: TGTGCCAGCAGCTTAAAGACCGGGACTAGCGGGTCCGCAGATACGCAGTATTTT.

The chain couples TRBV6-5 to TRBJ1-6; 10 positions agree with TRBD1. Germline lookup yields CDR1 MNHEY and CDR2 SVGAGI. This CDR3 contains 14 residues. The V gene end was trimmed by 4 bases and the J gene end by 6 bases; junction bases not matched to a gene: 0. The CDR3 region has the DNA TGTGCCAGCAGTTGGACAGGGGGTAATTCACCCCTCCACTTT. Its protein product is CASSWTGGNSPLHF.

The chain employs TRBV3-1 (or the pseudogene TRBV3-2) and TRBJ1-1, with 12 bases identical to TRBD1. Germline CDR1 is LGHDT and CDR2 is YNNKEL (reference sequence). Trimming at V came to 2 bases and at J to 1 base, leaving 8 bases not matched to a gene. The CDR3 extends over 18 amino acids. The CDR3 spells CASSQPGTGGIENTEAFF. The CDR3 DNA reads TGTGCCAGCAGCCAACCCGGGACAGGGGGCATTGAGAACACTGAAGCTTTCTTT.

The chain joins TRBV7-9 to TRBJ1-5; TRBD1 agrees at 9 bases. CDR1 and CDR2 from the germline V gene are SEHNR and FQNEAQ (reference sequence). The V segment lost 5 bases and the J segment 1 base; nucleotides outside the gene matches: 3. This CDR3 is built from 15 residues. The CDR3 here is CASSLTGGSNQPQHF. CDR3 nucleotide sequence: TGTGCCAGCAGCCTGACAGGGGGAAGCAATCAGCCCCAGCATTTT.